These 28 T cell receptor beta chains share one sample of origin, sequenced in a study of CD4 and CD8 cells across lung adenocarcinoma regions. TCRdb reprocessed the PCR reads via MiXCR and lists one record per CDR3 protein. The sample has 4,900 or so distinct CDR3 sequences, roughly 60% seen once. The specimen was CD4+ T cells from the center of a lung tumor. These receptors all stem from a male donor with lung adenocarcinoma. The CD4 and CD8 labels of this study may be unreliable.

The genes are TRBV6-1 and TRBJ2-1; D perhaps matches TRBD1 (5 bases). The end of the DNA aligns better with TRBJ2-7, so the J call may be wrong. CDR3 length equals 14 residues. Germline lookup yields CDR1 MNHNS and CDR2 SASEGT. CDR3 nucleotide sequence: TGTGCCAGCAGTCCCTGGCAGGGCCCCTACGAGCAGTACTTC. This encodes CASSPWQGPYEQYF.

Relative to its sample, this clonotype is large. The V gene is TRBV6-1, the J gene TRBJ2-2; 7 bases map to TRBD2. Germline V gene data show CDR1 as MNHNS and CDR2 as SASEGT. Losses at the gene ends were 8 bases for V and 7 bases for J; bases not matched to a gene: 10. The CDR3 has 14 amino acids. The DNA of the CDR3 is TGTGCCAGCCTTGTCGGGAGCGGGATCGGGGAGCTGTTTTTT. Encoded protein: CASLVGSGIGELFF.

This clonotype has a handful of counts. The chain employs TRBV28 and TRBJ2-1; possibly TRBD1 for D (7 bases). The CDR3 is made up of 17 amino acids. Germline V CDR1 and CDR2: MDHEN, SYDVKM. V was clipped by 3 bases and J by 5 bases, with 20 bases between them. This CDR3 reads CASSLYGRQGFHNEQFF. DNA for the CDR3: TGTGCCAGCAGTTTGTACGGGAGACAGGGCTTTCACAATGAGCAGTTCTTC.

V usage is TRBV6-1 and J usage is TRBJ1-2, with TRBD1 as a possible D gene (5 bases). Germline V lookup: CDR1 MNHNS, CDR2 SASEGT. The CDR3 length is 15 residues. Trimming left V 3 bases short and J 7 bases short, with 18 bases between. CDR3 nucleotide sequence: TGTGCCAGCAGTGATATCAGAATAAGGGGAGGTGGCTACACCTTC. Its translation is CASSDIRIRGGGYTF.

This chain's CDR3 is CASSASLVHEETQYF. The CDR3 DNA is TGTGCCAGCAGCGCTTCTCTAGTGCATGAAGAGACCCAGTACTTC. The chain employs TRBV6-1 and TRBJ2-5; no reliable D call. Per germline, CDR1 MNHNS and CDR2 SASEGT. The V and J ends lost 6 bases and 3 bases respectively, with 17 bases between them. This CDR3 has 15 amino acids.

This clonotype has more than one count but fewer than ten. The chain joins TRBV30 to TRBJ1-2; the D is unclear. Germline V gene data show CDR1 as GTSNPN and CDR2 as SVGIG (reference sequence). With 3 bases removed from V and 10 bases from J, the gap between germline ends came to 12 bases. The CDR3 sequence is 11 residues long. DNA for the CDR3: TGTGCCTGGAGAAACCCGCCGGACTACACCTTC. This encodes CAWRNPPDYTF.

This clonotype has more than one count but fewer than ten. J is TRBJ1-5 and V is TRBV4-1; 9 bases agree with TRBD1. In germline, CDR1 is MGHRA, CDR2 YSYEKL. This CDR3 has 15 residues. V dropped 3 bases and J dropped 4; count of bases not matched to a gene: 4. CDR3 nucleotides: TGCGCCAGCAGCCAGGCTGGACAGGGGAATCAGCCCCAGCATTTT. Encoded protein: CASSQAGQGNQPQHF.

This chain connects TRBV6-1 to TRBJ2-1; maybe TRBD2 (5 bases). The DNA end lines up better with TRBJ2-7; the J call may be wrong. Germline CDR1 and CDR2: MNHNS and SASEGT. This CDR3 has 15 amino acids. DNA of the CDR3: TGTGCCAGCAGCCCTAGTAGACTACCCATGGGGGAGCAGTACTTC. Its translation is CASSPSRLPMGEQYF.

The V gene is TRBV5-1, the J gene TRBJ2-1; 11 bases agree with TRBD2. The CDR3 runs 15 residues. V trimming: 1 base; J trimming: 7 bases; junction bases outside the gene matches: 4. Germline values: CDR1 SGHRS, CDR2 YFSETQ. CDR3 coding DNA: TGCGCCAGCAGCTTGATGGTAGCGGGGGGGAATGAGCAGTTCTTC. The encoded protein is CASSLMVAGGNEQFF.

This clonotype has just one count. The chain is built from TRBV6-1 and TRBJ2-1; 9 bases fit TRBD2. The V gene's germline CDR1 is MNHNS and CDR2 SASEGT. The CDR3 spans 14 residues. Trimming removed 6 bases from V and 9 bases from J; junction bases left unmatched: 9. The CDR3 nucleotides are TGTGCCAGCAGCCCGGGACTAGCCTCAATTGAGCAGTTCTTC. Amino acids: CASSPGLASIEQFF.

As regards this clonotype: As the CDR3 is not closed by the conserved phenylalanine or tryptophan, this likely results from a read error. The limits of the CDR3 on the DNA are not certain, so only TCRdb's listed CDR3 is given. The gene calls are TRBV10-2 and TRBJ1-2; the table's TRBD1 call for D was not verified on the DNA. From its first to its last residue, the CDR3 has 12 amino acids. The germline gives CDR1 WSHSY, CDR2 SAAADI. The CDR3 loop is CASTHNFQGASL.

Points on this clonotype: Its ends do not fully match the called genes, so a read error is possible. The V and J genes are TRBV7-7 and TRBJ2-5, with 7 nucleotides matching TRBD2. The CDR3 is 13 amino acids. Germline CDR1 SSHAT, CDR2 FNYEAQ (reference sequence). CDR3 sequence: CASSAGLVETQYF. DNA for the CDR3: TGTGCTAGCAGCGCTGGACTAGTCGAGACCCAGTACTTC.

The chain is built from TRBV5-1 and TRBJ2-1, with unresolved D. CDR3 length equals 16 residues. Trimming pared 0 bases from V and 15 bases from J, leaving 25 bases between. CDR1 is SGHRS, CDR2 YFSETQ, per germline. CDR3 sequence: CASSLAPDTMSSSRFF. The CDR3 DNA follows: TGCGCCAGCAGCTTGGCCCCGGATACAATGAGCAGTTCCCGGTTCTTC.

The chain recombines TRBV6-4 with TRBJ2-2; D gene uncertain. This CDR3 comprises 14 residues. CDR1 and CDR2 (germline): MRHNA, SNTAGT. The V end was cut by 3 bases, the J end by 5 bases, with 10 bases between. The CDR3 loop reads CASSEPGSTGELFF. The CDR3 nucleotides read TGTGCCAGCAGTGAACCCGGTTCGACCGGGGAGCTGTTTTTT.

There are a few counts of this clonotype. The rearrangement uses TRBV7-9 and TRBJ2-1; tentatively, D is TRBD2 (6 bases). Germline V gene data show CDR1 as SEHNR and CDR2 as FQNEAQ (reference sequence). CDR3 length equals 18 residues. The V gene lost 1 base and the J gene lost 1 base, with 17 bases spanning the gap. The CDR3 protein is CASSLGRGLQGSYNEQFF. CDR3 DNA: TGTGCCAGCAGCTTAGGGAGGGGACTCCAAGGATCCTACAATGAGCAGTTCTTC.

In this sample, this clonotype turned up once. The V gene is TRBV3-1, the J gene TRBJ1-1; no clear D. The CDR3 length is 14 residues. V was pared by 0 bases and J by 10 bases, with 15 bases between. Germline V gene sequence: CDR1 LGHDT, CDR2 YNNKEL (reference sequence). The CDR3 DNA reads as TGTGCCAGCAGCCAAGAGATCTCCCGGGCCGGAGCTTTCTTT. Translation gives CASSQEISRAGAFF.

V and J are TRBV6-1 and TRBJ2-3; the match to TRBD1 covers 11 bases. The CDR3 runs to 15 residues. After removal of 4 bases from V and 5 bases from J, the junction contained 5 bases not matched to a gene. Germline V CDR1 and CDR2: MNHNS, SASEGT. The CDR3 nucleotides are TGTGCCAGCAGTGGGACAGGGGGCGCGGAAGATACGCAGTATTTT. This gives the protein CASSGTGGAEDTQYF.

The rearrangement joins TRBV6-1 to TRBJ2-5; possibly TRBD2 for D (6 bases). Trimming took 2 bases from V and 1 from J, leaving 8 bases between them. Looked up from germline, CDR1 is MNHNS and CDR2 is SASEGT. This CDR3 region has 14 residues. CDR3 nucleotides: TGTGCCAGCAGTGAAACCGGGGGCCAAGAGACCCAGTACTTC. Its translation is CASSETGGQETQYF.

This clonotype was counted only a few times. The chain employs TRBV6-1 and TRBJ2-1; 15 bases are shared with TRBD2. This CDR3 is 16 amino acids long. J gave up 10 bases and V 5 bases, and 9 bases lay outside the gene matches. The germline V gene has CDR1 MNHNS and CDR2 SASEGT. CDR3 loop: CASSTRTSGREREQFF. The CDR3 DNA reads as TGTGCCAGCAGTACCCGGACTAGCGGGAGGGAGAGGGAGCAGTTCTTC.

The chain couples TRBV6-1 to TRBJ2-1; D possibly corresponds to TRBD2 (5 bases). V shed 4 bases and J shed 8 bases, with 18 bases lying between them. The CDR3 sequence is 15 residues long. Germline V gene lookup returns CDR1 MNHNS and CDR2 SASEGT. This CDR3 reads CASSVHSGSLYEQFF. CDR3 bases: TGTGCCAGCAGTGTTCACAGCGGATCTCTCTATGAGCAGTTCTTC.

This clonotype was seen a handful of times. The V gene is TRBV12-3 or TRBV12-4, the J gene TRBJ2-5; 10 nucleotides align to TRBD1. The J call may not be correct, given that the DNA end is closer to TRBJ2-7. The length of the CDR3 is 16 residues. DNA of the CDR3: TGTGCCAGCAGCTCTGGCCGGGACAGGGGAAATTACGAGCAGTACTTC. This sequence encodes CASSSGRDRGNYEQYF.

J is TRBJ2-3 and V is TRBV4-1; 7 bases align to TRBD1. The CDR3 runs to 16 residues. Germline V gives CDR1 MGHRA, CDR2 YSYEKL. The V and J ends lost 11 bases and 5 bases, in that order; junction bases with no gene match: 19. CDR3 in amino acids: CAASQNRGGRGDTQYF. CDR3 DNA: TGCGCCGCCTCTCAGAACAGGGGCGGGCGCGGAGATACGCAGTATTTT.

The chain has TRBV7-2 and TRBJ2-3; TRBD1 aligns across 11 bases. Losses at the gene ends were 1 base for V and 4 bases for J; bases not matched to a gene: 1. The length of the CDR3 is 15 residues. Germline CDR1 SGHTA, CDR2 FQGNSA. The DNA for the CDR3 is TGTGCCAGCAGCTTAGGGACAGGGGGCCCAGATACGCAGTATTTT. It codes for CASSLGTGGPDTQYF.

The chain carries TRBV6-1 and TRBJ2-5, with TRBD1 identical over 7 bases. Germline V gene data show CDR1 as MNHNS and CDR2 as SASEGT. The CDR3 loop spans 15 amino acids. J was trimmed by 4 bases and V by 4 bases; bases with no gene match: 9. CDR3 residues: CASSGDSPWGETQYF. The CDR3, as DNA: TGTGCCAGCAGTGGGGACAGCCCCTGGGGAGAGACCCAGTACTTC.

A remark on this clonotype: The junction departs from the called germline gene at one end, perhaps through a read error. The chain joins TRBV27 to TRBJ2-3; D may be TRBD1 (6 bases). Germline V gives CDR1 MNHEY, CDR2 SMNVEV (reference sequence). There are 14 residues in the CDR3. The CDR3 nucleotides are TGTGCGGGCAGTGGGGGCGGCGCCCCAGATACGCAGTATTTC. Translating gives CAGSGGGAPDTQYF.

As for this clonotype: One end of the junction fails to match germline, which may point to a read error. The chain links TRBV27 to TRBJ2-4, with D uncertain. The CDR3 is 13 residues long. CDR1 is MNHEY and CDR2 is SMNVEV in the germline V gene (reference sequence). The chain's CDR3 is CARSLGAKNMQYF. Here the CDR3 DNA reads TGCGCCAGGAGTTTAGGCGCCAAAAACATGCAGTACTTT.

This clonotype came up a few times. This chain joins TRBV7-3 and TRBJ2-1; D is ambiguous. Germline CDR1 and CDR2: SGHTA and FQGTGA. This CDR3 has 13 residues. With 5 bases removed from V and 4 bases from J, the gap between germline ends came to 9 bases. This chain's CDR3 is CASSPSPYNEQFF. CDR3 in DNA: TGTGCCAGCAGCCCAAGCCCGTACAATGAGCAGTTCTTC.

The chain couples TRBV6-5 to TRBJ2-2; D is tentatively TRBD1 or TRBD2 (5 bases each). V lost 7 bases to trimming and J lost 16 bases, with 25 bases between them. CDR3 length equals 14 residues. CDR1 MNHEY and CDR2 SVGAGI come from the germline V gene. The CDR3 loop reads CASIWAQNTGAQFF. CDR3 nucleotide sequence: TGTGCCAGCATTTGGGCCCAGAACACCGGGGCGCAGTTTTTT.